This record covers a single T cell receptor (beta chain). Repertoires were generated with immunoSEQ multiplex PCR, while TCRdb's copy carries only in-frame clones and drops some. The sample contains roughly 6,000 clones, approximately 79% of which appear only once. This sample is drawn from a study of chemoradiotherapy in HPV16-positive cancers. Study information: Functional T-cell assays on a couple of HPV16-positive patients' cells defined candidate HPV-specific clones and common TCR motifs.

Over chemoradiotherapy, repertoires were sampled more than once. The TCR sequence derives from a human donor with HPV-associated anogenital cancer. The starting material was tumor tissue, obtained from a patient who underwent chemoradiotherapy.

The CDR3 is CASSFSGGGETQYF. CDR3 bases: TGTGCCAGCAGCTTTAGCGGGGGAGGAGAGACCCAGTACTTC. The chain carries TRBV7-2 and TRBJ2-5; 9 nucleotides align to TRBD2. The CDR3 has 14 residues. CDR1 and CDR2 from the germline V gene are SGHTA and FQGNSA. The V gene end was trimmed by 3 bases and the J gene end by 4 bases; junction bases not matched to a gene: 3.